This is a list of T cell receptor beta chains from one sample in a study of T-cell reconstitution after alpha-beta-depleted transplantation in children. TCRdb re-called the PCR reads with MiXCR, one entry per CDR3 protein. There are hundreds of thousands of distinct CDR3 sequences in the sample; about 15% occur only once, and just under 5% lies in the top ten. Sequencing was performed on PBMCs, mostly from graft donor cells, taken 360 days after TCRalphabeta/CD19-depleted stem cell transplant. All receptors come from a male patient between 10 and 17 years old who had a stem cell transplant for acute lymphoblastic leukemia, so the T cells may come from the graft donor. Both conserved end residues are part of each CDR3. The D gene is left open where the match is weak. Not every row has a clone size; where given, it reads once, few, many or a size class.

v_gene: TRBV7-7
abundance: .
j_gene: TRBJ2-1
d_gene: .
CDR3nt: TGTGCCAGTCGAGCTCCTCAATGTGAGCAGTTCTTC
CDR3aa: CASRAPQCEQFF

v_gene: TRBV28
abundance: .
j_gene: TRBJ2-7
d_gene: .
CDR3nt: TGTGCCAGCAGTCCCCTAGGGGGGAACTACGAGCAGTACTTC
CDR3aa: CASSPLGGNYEQYF

v_gene: TRBV12-3/TRBV12-4
abundance: few
j_gene: TRBJ2-1
d_gene: TRBD2
CDR3nt: TGTGCCAGCACTCGACGGGCTAGCGGGAGTAATGAGCAGTTCTTC
CDR3aa: CASTRRASGSNEQFF

v_gene: TRBV11-2
abundance: many
j_gene: TRBJ2-5
d_gene: .
CDR3nt: TGTGCCAGCAGACCCCAGGGCCAAGAGACCCAGTACTTC
CDR3aa: CASRPQGQETQYF

v_gene: TRBV5-1
abundance: many
j_gene: TRBJ2-2
d_gene: .
CDR3nt: TGCGCCAGCAGTAGGGCAGCCGTCCACACCGGGGAGCTGTTTTTT
CDR3aa: CASSRAAVHTGELFF

v_gene: TRBV24-1
abundance: many
j_gene: TRBJ1-2
d_gene: TRBD1
CDR3nt: TGTGCCACCAGTGATTCCTGGGGACAGGGCTATGGCTACACCTTC
CDR3aa: CATSDSWGQGYGYTF

v_gene: TRBV5-1
abundance: many
j_gene: TRBJ1-5
d_gene: .
CDR3nt: TGTGCCAGCAGCTTAGAGGGACAAGGGAATCAGCCCCAGCATTTT
CDR3aa: CASSLEGQGNQPQHF

v_gene: TRBV4-1
abundance: .
j_gene: TRBJ2-7
d_gene: .
CDR3nt: TGCGCCAGCAGCCAAGATTCTGGATCCTACGAGCAGTACTTC
CDR3aa: CASSQDSGSYEQYF

v_gene: TRBV3-1
abundance: few
j_gene: TRBJ2-1
d_gene: TRBD2
CDR3nt: TGTGCCAGCAGTCAACTTATAGCGGGAGGGCCTCGGGAGCAGTTCTTC
CDR3aa: CASSQLIAGGPREQFF

v_gene: TRBV7-9
abundance: .
j_gene: TRBJ2-7
d_gene: .
CDR3nt: TGTGCCAGCAGTCCCATTTATGCGGGGGCCCTCTACGAGCAGTACTTC
CDR3aa: CASSPIYAGALYEQYF

v_gene: TRBV12-3/TRBV12-4
abundance: .
j_gene: TRBJ1-1
d_gene: .
CDR3nt: TGCGCCAGCAGTCCCCCTGTCGGGGGGCAAGCTTTCTTT
CDR3aa: CASSPPVGGQAFF

v_gene: TRBV5-1
abundance: .
j_gene: TRBJ2-1
d_gene: TRBD2
CDR3nt: TGCGCCAGCACCGCGATAGCGGGAGAAAGTTACAATGAGCAGTTCTTC
CDR3aa: CASTAIAGESYNEQFF

v_gene: TRBV9
abundance: many
j_gene: TRBJ2-1
d_gene: TRBD2
CDR3nt: TGTGCCAGCAGCGTAGATAGCGGGGCGTACAATGAGCAGTTCTTC
CDR3aa: CASSVDSGAYNEQFF

v_gene: TRBV5-1
abundance: .
j_gene: TRBJ1-2
d_gene: TRBD1
CDR3nt: TGCGCCAGCAGCTTGGAGGGGGCAAGCTACACCTTC
CDR3aa: CASSLEGASYTF

v_gene: TRBV11-2
abundance: .
j_gene: TRBJ2-3
d_gene: .
CDR3nt: TGTGCCAGCAGCTTAGCTCCCGACGGGGGATTCACAGATACGCAGTATTTT
CDR3aa: CASSLAPDGGFTDTQYF

v_gene: TRBV2
abundance: many
j_gene: TRBJ2-1
d_gene: TRBD2
CDR3nt: TGTGCCAGCAGTGACGGGACTAGCGGGAGAAATGAGCAGTTCTTC
CDR3aa: CASSDGTSGRNEQFF

v_gene: TRBV15
abundance: .
j_gene: TRBJ2-7
d_gene: TRBD1
CDR3nt: TGTGCCACCAGCCAGACCCGACAGGGTGCGTACGAGCAGTACTTC
CDR3aa: CATSQTRQGAYEQYF

v_gene: TRBV25-1
abundance: .
j_gene: TRBJ1-4
d_gene: TRBD1
CDR3nt: TGTGCCAGCAGTGGCCAAACAGGGGGGGGTGAAAAACTGTTTTTT
CDR3aa: CASSGQTGGGEKLFF

v_gene: TRBV9
abundance: few
j_gene: TRBJ2-1
d_gene: .
CDR3nt: TGTGCCAGCAGCGAGGGACAAAGCTCCTACAATGAGCAGTTCTTC
CDR3aa: CASSEGQSSYNEQFF

v_gene: TRBV12-5
abundance: .
j_gene: TRBJ2-7
d_gene: .
CDR3nt: TGTGCTAGTGGCAGAGAGGACAGTAGCTCCTACGAGCAGTACTTC
CDR3aa: CASGREDSSSYEQYF

v_gene: TRBV10-3
abundance: few
j_gene: TRBJ1-1
d_gene: .
CDR3nt: TGTGCCATCAGTGAGTTCGGTGAAGCTTTCTTT
CDR3aa: CAISEFGEAFF

v_gene: TRBV7-8
abundance: few
j_gene: TRBJ1-2
d_gene: TRBD1
CDR3nt: TGTGCCAGCAGCTTACCGACAGGGGATTGGAGCTATGGCTACACCTTC
CDR3aa: CASSLPTGDWSYGYTF

v_gene: TRBV5-6
abundance: .
j_gene: TRBJ2-7
d_gene: .
CDR3nt: TGTGCCAGCAGCTCCCGCCTGGACTCCACCTACGAGCAGTACTTC
CDR3aa: CASSSRLDSTYEQYF